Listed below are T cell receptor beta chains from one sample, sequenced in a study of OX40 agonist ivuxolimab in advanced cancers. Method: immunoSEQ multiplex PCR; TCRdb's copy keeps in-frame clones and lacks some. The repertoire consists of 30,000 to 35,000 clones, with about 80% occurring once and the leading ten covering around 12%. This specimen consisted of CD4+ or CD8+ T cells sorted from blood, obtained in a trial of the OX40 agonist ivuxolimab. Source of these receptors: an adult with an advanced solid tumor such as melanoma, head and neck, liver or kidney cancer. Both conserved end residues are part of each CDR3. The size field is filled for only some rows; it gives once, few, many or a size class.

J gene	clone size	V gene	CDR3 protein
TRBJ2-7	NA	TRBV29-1	CSVRTTGAYEQYF
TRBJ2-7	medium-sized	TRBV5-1	CASSLVPGTEQYF
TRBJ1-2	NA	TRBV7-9	CASSSRGLIIYGYTF
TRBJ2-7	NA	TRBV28	CASSPPEGSSYEQYF
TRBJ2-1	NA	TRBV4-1	CASSLAGDYNEQFF
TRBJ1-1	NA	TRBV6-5	CASISGNEAFF
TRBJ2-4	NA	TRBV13	CASSLGLSLAKNIQYF
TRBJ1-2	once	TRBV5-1	CASRSTGTPLGKYGYTF
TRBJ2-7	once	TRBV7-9	CASSPERAWEQYF
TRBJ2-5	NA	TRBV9	CASSYSGLAEVETQYF
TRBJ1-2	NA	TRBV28	CASSFGEYYGYTF
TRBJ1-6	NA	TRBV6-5	CASSYHPDYNSPLHF
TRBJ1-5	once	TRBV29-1	CSVAGPQSQHF
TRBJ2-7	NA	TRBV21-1	CASGKGLTPREQYF
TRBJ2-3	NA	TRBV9	CATSKWGDTSTDTQYF
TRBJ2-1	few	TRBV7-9	CASGRLAGARNEQFF
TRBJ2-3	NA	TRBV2	CASIRGTSGTSTDTQYF
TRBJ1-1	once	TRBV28	CASSYRGRTEAFF
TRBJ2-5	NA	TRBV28	CASRDGTAYQETQYF
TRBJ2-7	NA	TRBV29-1	CSVVRDYEQYF
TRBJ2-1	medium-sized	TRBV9	CASSISRDRSGSYNEQFF
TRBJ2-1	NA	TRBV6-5	CASSWGLNYNEQFF
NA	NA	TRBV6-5	CASTRGSGQPQYF
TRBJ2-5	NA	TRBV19	CASSNQRQAQETQYF
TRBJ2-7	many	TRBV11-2	CASSSDPGQYF
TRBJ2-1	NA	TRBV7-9	CASSLWTSGSGEFF
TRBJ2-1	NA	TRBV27	CASSLDGTSGREQFF
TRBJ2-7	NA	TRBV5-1	CASSLANEQYF
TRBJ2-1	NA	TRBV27	CASQRYSGTYNEQFF
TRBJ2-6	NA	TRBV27	CASSSGANVLTF
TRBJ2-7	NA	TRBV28	CASSLLAGFQYF
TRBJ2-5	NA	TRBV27	CASQPSPFGETQYF
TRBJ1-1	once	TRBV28	CASSLGQGFRTEAFF
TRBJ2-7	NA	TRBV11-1	CASSPGTGDYEQYF
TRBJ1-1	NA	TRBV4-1	CASSQDTDEAFF
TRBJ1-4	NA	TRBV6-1	CASSESGPLEKLFF
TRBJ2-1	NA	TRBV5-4	CASSLGSNEQFF
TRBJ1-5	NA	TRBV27	CASSLGRNQPQHF
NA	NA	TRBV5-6	CASSFGAGSYEQYF
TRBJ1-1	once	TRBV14	CASSLLTGLNTEAFF
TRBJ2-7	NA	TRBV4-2	CASSQEGGGISYEQYF
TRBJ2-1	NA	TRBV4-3	CASSQGVGAESSYNEQFF